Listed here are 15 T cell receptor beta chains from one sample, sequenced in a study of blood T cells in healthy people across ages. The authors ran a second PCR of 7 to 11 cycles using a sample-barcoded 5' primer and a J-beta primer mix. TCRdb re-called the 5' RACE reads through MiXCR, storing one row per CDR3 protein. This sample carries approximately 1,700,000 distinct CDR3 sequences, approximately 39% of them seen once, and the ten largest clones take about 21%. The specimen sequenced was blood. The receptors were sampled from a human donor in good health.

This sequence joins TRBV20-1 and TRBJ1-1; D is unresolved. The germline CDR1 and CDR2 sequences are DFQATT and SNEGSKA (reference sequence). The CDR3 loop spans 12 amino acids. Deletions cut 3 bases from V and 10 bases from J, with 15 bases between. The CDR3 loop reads CSARRSVGSAFF. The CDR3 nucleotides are TGCAGTGCTAGGAGGTCTGTCGGGTCAGCTTTCTTT.

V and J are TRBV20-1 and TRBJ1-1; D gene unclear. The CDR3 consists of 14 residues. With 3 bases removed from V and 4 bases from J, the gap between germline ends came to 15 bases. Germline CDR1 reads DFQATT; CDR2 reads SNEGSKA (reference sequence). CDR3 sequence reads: CSASLPIGFTEAFF. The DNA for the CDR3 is TGCAGTGCTAGTTTGCCTATCGGGTTCACTGAAGCTTTCTTT.

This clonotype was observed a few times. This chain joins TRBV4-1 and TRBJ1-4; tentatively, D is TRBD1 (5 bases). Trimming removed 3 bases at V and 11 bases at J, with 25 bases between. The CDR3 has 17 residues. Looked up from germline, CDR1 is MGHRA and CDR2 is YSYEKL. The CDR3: CASSQRTGSTVPEKLFF. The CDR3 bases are TGCGCCAGCAGCCAGAGGACGGGTTCGACAGTCCCTGAGAAACTGTTTTTT.

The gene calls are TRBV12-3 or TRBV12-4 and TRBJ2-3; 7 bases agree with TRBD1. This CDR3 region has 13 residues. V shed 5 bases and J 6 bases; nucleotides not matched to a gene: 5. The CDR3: CASSNIQGDTQYF. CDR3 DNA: TGTGCCAGCAGTAACATACAGGGGGATACGCAGTATTTT.

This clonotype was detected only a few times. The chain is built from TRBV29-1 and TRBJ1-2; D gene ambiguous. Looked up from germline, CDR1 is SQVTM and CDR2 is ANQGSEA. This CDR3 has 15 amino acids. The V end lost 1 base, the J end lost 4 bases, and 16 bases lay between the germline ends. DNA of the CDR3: TGCAGCGTTGAAGTTTTGCCCCCCGGGTTCTATGGCTACACCTTC. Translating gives CSVEVLPPGFYGYTF.

CDR3 sequence reads: CASGRAGEAFF. CDR3 coding DNA: TGTGCCAGCGGACGCGCAGGTGAAGCTTTCTTT. This chain uses TRBV12-3 or TRBV12-4 with TRBJ1-1; D unclear. The CDR3 length is 11 residues. The germline V and J ends were trimmed by 8 bases and 7 bases, with 11 bases remaining between them.

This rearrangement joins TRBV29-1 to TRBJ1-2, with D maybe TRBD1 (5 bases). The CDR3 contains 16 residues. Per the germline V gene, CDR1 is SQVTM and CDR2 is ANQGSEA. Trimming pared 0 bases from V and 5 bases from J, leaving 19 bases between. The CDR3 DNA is TGCAGCGTTGAAGATCCCGTTGCTCGTGGGACTTATGGCTACACCTTC. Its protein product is CSVEDPVARGTYGYTF.

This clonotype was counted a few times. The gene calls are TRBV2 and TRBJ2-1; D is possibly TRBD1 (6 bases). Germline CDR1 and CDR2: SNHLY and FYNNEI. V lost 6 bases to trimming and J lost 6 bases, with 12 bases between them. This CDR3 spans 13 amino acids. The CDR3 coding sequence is TGTGCCAGCAGGGGGGCCTTTTTCAATGAGCAGTTCTTC. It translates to CASRGAFFNEQFF.

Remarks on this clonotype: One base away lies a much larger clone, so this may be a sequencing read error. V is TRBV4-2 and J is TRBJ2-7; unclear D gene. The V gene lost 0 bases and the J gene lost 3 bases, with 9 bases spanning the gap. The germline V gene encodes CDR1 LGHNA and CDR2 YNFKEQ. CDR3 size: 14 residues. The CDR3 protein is CASSQDRVDYEQYF. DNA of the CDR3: TGTGCCAGCAGCCAAGATAGGGTGGACTACGAGCAGTACTTC.

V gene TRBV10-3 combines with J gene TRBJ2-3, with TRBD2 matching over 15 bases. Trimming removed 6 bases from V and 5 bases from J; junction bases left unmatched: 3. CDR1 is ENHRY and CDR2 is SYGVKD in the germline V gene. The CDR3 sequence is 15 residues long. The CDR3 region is CAISPGLAGGDTQYF. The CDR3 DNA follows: TGTGCCATCAGCCCGGGACTAGCGGGAGGAGATACGCAGTATTTT.

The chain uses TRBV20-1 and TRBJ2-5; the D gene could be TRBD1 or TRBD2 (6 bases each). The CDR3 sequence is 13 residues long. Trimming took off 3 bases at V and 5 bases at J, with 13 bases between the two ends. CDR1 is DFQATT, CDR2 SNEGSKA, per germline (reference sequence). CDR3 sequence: CSARHGGDETQYF. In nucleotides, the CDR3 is TGCAGTGCTAGGCACGGGGGCGATGAGACCCAGTACTTC.

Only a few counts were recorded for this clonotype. The CDR3 sequence: CASSKIPGQGNNEQFF. CDR3 DNA sequence: TGTGCCAGCAGTAAGATACCGGGACAGGGAAACAATGAGCAGTTCTTC. The chain is built from TRBV6-1 and TRBJ2-1; 9 bases fit TRBD1. Per the germline V gene, CDR1 is MNHNS and CDR2 is SASEGT. The CDR3 sequence is 16 residues long. V was pared by 5 bases and J by 5 bases, with 10 bases of the junction left unmatched.

The CDR3 DNA reads as TGTGCCAGCAGTTACCGGGGGAGCACTGAAGCTTTCTTT. It encodes CASSYRGSTEAFF. The V gene is TRBV6-2 or TRBV6-3, the J gene TRBJ1-1; D perhaps matches TRBD1 (5 bases). Germline CDR1 and CDR2: MNHEY and SVGEGT. The CDR3 contains 13 residues. V lost 2 bases and J 4 bases, leaving 8 bases between the germline ends.

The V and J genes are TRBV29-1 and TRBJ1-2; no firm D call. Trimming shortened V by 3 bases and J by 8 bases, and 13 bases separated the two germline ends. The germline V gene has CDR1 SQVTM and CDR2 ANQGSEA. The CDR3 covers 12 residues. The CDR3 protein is CSVDGSGGGYTF. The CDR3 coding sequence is TGCAGCGTTGACGGCTCCGGTGGAGGCTACACCTTC. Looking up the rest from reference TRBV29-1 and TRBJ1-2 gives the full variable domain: SAVISQKPSRDICQRGTSLTIQCQVDSQVTMMFWYRQQPGQSLTLIATANQGSEATYESGFVIDKFPISRPNLTFSTLTVSNMSPEDSSIYLCSVDGSGGGYTFGSGTRLTVV.

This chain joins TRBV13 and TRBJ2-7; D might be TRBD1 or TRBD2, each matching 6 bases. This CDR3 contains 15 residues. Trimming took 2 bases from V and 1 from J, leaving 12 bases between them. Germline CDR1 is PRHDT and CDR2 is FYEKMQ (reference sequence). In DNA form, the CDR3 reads TGTGCCAGCAGCTTACAGGGGACTTTATCCTACGAGCAGTACTTC. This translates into CASSLQGTLSYEQYF.